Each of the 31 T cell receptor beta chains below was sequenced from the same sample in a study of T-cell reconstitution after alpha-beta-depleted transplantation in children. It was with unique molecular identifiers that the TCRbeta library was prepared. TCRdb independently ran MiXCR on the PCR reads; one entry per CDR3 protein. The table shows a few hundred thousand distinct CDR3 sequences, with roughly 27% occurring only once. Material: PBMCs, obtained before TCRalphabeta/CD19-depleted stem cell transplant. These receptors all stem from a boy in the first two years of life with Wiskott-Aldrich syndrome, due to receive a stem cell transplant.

CDR3: CASSGTSGRGGRTDTQYF. The CDR3 DNA sequence: TGTGCCAGCAGCGGGACTAGCGGGAGAGGTGGGCGCACAGATACGCAGTATTTT. The V and J genes are TRBV5-6 and TRBJ2-3; 14 positions match TRBD2. V shed 4 bases, J shed 1 base, and the junction held 8 bases outside the gene matches. Germline CDR1 is SGHDT and CDR2 is YYEEEE. There are 18 residues in the CDR3.

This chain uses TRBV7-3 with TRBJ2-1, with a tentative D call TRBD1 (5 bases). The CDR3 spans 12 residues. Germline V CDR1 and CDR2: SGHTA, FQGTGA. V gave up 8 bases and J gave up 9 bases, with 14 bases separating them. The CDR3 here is CASGARRGEQFF. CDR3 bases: TGTGCCAGCGGGGCTAGACGTGGTGAGCAGTTCTTC. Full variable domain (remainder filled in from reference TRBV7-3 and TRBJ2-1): GAGVSQTPSNKVTEKGKYVELRCDPISGHTALYWYRQSLGQGPEFLIYFQGTGAADDSGLPNDRFFAVRPEGSVSTLKIQRTERGDSAVYLCASGARRGEQFFGPGTRLTVL.

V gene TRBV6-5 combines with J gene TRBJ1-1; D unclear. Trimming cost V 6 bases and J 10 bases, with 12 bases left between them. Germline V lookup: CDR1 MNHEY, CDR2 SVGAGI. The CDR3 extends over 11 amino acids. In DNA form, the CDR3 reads TGTGCCAGCAGGACCTCGGACCGAGCTTTCTTT. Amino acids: CASRTSDRAFF.

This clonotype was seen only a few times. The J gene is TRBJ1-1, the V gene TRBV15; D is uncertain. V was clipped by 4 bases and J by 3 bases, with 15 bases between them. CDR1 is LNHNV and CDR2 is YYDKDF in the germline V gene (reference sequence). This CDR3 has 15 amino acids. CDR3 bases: TGTGCCACCAGCAATTATGGCAGGTCGGACACTGAAGCTTTCTTT. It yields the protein CATSNYGRSDTEAFF. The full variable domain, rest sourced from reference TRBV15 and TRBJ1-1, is DAMVIQNPRYQVTQFGKPVTLSCSQTLNHNVMYWYQQKSSQAPKLLFHYYDKDFNNEADTPDNFQSRRPNTSFCFLDIRSPGLGDTAMYLCATSNYGRSDTEAFFGQGTRLTVV.

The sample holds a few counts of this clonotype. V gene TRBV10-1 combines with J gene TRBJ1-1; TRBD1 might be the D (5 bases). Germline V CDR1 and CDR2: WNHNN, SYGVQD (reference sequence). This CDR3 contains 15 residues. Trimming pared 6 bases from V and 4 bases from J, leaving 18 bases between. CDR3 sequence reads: CASRDRGARSTEAFF. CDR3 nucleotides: TGCGCCAGCAGAGACAGAGGGGCGCGATCCACTGAAGCTTTCTTT.

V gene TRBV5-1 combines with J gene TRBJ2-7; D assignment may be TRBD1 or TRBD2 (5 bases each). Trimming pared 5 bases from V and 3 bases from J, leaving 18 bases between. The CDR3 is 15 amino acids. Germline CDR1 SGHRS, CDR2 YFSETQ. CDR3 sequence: CASRTRGQGDYEQYF. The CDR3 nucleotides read TGCGCCAGCAGGACACGGGGCCAAGGGGACTACGAGCAGTACTTC.

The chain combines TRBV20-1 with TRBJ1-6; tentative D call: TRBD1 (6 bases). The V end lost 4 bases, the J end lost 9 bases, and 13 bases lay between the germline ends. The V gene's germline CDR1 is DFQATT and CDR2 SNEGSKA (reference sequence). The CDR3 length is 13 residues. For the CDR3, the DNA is TGCAGTGCTATCAAGCGAGGGGGTTCACCCCTCCACTTT. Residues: CSAIKRGGSPLHF.

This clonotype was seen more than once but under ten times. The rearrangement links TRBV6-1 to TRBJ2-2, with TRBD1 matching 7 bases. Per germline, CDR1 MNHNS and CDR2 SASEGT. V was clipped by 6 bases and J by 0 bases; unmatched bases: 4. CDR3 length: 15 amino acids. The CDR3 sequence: CASRDRAANTGELFF. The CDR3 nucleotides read TGTGCCAGCAGAGACAGGGCCGCGAACACCGGGGAGCTGTTTTTT.

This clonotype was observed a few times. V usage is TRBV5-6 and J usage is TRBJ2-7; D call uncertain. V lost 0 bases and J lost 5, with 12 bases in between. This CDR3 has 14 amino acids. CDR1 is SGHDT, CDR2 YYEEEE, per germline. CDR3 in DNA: TGTGCCAGCAGCTTGGTACTTAGGGTGGACGAGCAGTACTTC. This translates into CASSLVLRVDEQYF.

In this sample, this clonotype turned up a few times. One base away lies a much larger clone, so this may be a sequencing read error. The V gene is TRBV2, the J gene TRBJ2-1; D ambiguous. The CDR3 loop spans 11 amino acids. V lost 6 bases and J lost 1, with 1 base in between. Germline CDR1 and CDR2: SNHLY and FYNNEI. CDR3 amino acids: CASRSYNEQFF. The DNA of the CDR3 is TGTGCCAGCAGATCCTACAATGAGCAGTTCTTC. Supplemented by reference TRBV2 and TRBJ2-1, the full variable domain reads EPEVTQTPSHQVTQMGQEVILRCVPISNHLYFYWYRQILGQKVEFLVSFYNNEISEKSEIFDDQFSVERPDGSNFTLKIRSTKLEDSAMYFCASRSYNEQFFGPGTRLTVL.

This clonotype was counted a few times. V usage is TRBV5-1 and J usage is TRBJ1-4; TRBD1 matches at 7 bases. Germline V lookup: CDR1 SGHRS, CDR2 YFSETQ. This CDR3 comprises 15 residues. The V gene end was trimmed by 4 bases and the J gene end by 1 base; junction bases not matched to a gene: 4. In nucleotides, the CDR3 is TGCGCCAGCAGCCCGGACAGGATAACTAATGAAAAACTGTTTTTT. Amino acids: CASSPDRITNEKLFF.

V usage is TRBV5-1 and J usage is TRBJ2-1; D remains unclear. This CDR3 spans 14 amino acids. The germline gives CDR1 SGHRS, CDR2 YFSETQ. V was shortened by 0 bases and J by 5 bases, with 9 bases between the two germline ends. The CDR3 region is CASSLALGHNEQFF. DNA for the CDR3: TGCGCCAGCAGCTTGGCTCTGGGCCACAATGAGCAGTTCTTC. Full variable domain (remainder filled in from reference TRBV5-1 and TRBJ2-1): KAGVTQTPRYLIKTRGQQVTLSCSPISGHRSVSWYQQTPGQGLQFLFEYFSETQRNKGNFPGRFSGRQFSNSRSEMNVSTLELGDSALYLCASSLALGHNEQFFGPGTRLTVL.

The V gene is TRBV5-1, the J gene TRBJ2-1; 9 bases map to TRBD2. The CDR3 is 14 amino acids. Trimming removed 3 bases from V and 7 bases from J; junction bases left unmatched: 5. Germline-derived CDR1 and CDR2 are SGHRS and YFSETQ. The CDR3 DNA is TGCGCCAGCAGCTATAAACTAGCGGGTAATGAGCAGTTCTTC. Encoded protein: CASSYKLAGNEQFF.

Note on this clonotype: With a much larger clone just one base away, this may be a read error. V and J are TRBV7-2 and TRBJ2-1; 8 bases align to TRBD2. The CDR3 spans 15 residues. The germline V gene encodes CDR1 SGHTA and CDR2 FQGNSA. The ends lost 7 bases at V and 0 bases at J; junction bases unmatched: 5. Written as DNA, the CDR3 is TGTGCCAGCACCACCAGCGGGAGCTCCTACAATGAGCAGTTCTTC. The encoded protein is CASTTSGSSYNEQFF. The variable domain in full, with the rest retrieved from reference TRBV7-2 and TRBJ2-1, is GAGVSQSPSNKVTEKGKDVELRCDPISGHTALYWYRQSLGQGLEFLIYFQGNSAPDKSGLPSDRFSAERTGGSVSTLTIQRTQQEDSAVYLCASTTSGSSYNEQFFGPGTRLTVL.

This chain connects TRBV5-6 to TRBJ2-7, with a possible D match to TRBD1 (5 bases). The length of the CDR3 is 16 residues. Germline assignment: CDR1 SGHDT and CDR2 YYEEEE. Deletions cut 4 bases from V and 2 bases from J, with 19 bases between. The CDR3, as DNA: TGTGCCAGCAGCCCCAAGGGGCCCCTACCAACCTACGAGCAGTACTTC. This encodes CASSPKGPLPTYEQYF.

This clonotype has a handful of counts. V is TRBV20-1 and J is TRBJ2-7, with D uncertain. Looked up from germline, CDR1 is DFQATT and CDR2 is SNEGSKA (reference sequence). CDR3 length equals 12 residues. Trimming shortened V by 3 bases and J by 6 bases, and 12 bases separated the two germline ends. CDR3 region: CSASSPRAEQYF. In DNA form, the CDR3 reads TGCAGTGCTAGTTCACCCCGGGCCGAGCAGTACTTC.

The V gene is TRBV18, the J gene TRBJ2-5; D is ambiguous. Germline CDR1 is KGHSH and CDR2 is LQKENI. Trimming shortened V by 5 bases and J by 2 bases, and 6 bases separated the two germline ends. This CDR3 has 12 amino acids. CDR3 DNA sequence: TGTGCCAGCTCAGAGACTCAAGAGACCCAGTACTTC. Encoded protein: CASSETQETQYF.

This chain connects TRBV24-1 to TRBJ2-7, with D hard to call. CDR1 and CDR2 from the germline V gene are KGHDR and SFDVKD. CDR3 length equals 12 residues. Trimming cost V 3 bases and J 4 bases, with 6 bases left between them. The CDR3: CATSDPGYEQYF. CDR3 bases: TGTGCCACCAGTGATCCCGGGTACGAGCAGTACTTC.

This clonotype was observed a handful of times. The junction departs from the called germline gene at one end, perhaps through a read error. CDR3 sequence: CASSLAGLSYEQYF. CDR3 nucleotide sequence: TGTGCCAGCAGCTTAGCAGGGCTTTCCTACGAGCAGTACTTC. The chain has TRBV5-1 and TRBJ2-7; D is possibly TRBD1 (5 bases). This CDR3 has 14 amino acids. The V gene's germline CDR1 is SGHRS and CDR2 YFSETQ.

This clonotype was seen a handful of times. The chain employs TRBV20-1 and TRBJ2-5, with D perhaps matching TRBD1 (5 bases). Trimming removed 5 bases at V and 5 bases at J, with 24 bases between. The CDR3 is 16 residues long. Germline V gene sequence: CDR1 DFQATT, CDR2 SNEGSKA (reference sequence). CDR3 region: CSAPAWGLPKSETQYF. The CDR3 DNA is TGCAGTGCTCCCGCGTGGGGCTTACCCAAGTCCGAGACCCAGTACTTC.

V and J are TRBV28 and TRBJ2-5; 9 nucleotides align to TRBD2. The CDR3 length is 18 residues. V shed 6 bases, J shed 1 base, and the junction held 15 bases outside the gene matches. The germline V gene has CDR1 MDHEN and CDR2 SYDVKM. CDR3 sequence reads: CASSPGSSGRGGQETQYF. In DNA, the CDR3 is TGTGCCAGCAGCCCCGGGAGTAGCGGGAGAGGGGGCCAAGAGACCCAGTACTTC. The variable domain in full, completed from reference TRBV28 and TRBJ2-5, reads DVKVTQSSRYLVKRTGEKVFLECVQDMDHENMFWYRQDPGLGLRLIYFSYDVKMKEKGDIPEGYSVSREKKERFSLILESASTNQTSMYLCASSPGSSGRGGQETQYFGPGTRLLVL.

The CDR3 protein is CASRIAGVSYNEQFF. The DNA for the CDR3 is TGTGCCAGCAGGATAGCGGGAGTATCCTACAATGAGCAGTTCTTC. The chain combines TRBV28 with TRBJ2-1; TRBD2 matches at 9 bases. Per the germline V gene, CDR1 is MDHEN and CDR2 is SYDVKM. J lost 1 base, V lost 6 bases, and 4 bases had no gene match. The CDR3 is made up of 15 amino acids.

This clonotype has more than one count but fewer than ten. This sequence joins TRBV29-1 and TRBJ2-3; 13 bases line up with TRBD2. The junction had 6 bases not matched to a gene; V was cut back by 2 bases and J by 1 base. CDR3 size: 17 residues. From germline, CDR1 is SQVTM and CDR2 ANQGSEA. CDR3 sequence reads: CSVEWTSGRWGTDTQYF. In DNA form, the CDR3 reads TGCAGCGTTGAATGGACTAGCGGGAGATGGGGCACAGATACGCAGTATTTT.

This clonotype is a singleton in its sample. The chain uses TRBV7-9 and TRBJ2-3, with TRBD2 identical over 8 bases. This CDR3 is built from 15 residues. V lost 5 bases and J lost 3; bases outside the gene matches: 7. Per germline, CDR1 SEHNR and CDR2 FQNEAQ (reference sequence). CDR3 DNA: TGTGCCAGCAGCCGCGACGGGAGGGAAACAGATACGCAGTATTTT. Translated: CASSRDGRETDTQYF.

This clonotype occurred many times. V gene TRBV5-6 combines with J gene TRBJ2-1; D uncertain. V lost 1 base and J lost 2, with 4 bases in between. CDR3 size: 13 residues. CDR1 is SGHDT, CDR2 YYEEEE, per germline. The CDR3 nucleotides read TGTGCCAGCAGCTTGCGGGCCTACAATGAGCAGTTCTTC. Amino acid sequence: CASSLRAYNEQFF.

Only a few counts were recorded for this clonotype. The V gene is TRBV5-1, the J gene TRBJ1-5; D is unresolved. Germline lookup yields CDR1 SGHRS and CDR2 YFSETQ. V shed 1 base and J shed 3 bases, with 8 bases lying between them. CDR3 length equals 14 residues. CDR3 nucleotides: TGCGCCAGCAGCTTGAGCGGGCCCAATCAGCCCCAGCATTTT. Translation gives CASSLSGPNQPQHF.

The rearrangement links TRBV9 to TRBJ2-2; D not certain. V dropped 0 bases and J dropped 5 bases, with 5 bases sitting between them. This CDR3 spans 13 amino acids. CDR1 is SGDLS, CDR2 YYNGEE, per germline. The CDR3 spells CASSVGRTGELFF. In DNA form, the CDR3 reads TGTGCCAGCAGCGTAGGACGGACCGGGGAGCTGTTTTTT.

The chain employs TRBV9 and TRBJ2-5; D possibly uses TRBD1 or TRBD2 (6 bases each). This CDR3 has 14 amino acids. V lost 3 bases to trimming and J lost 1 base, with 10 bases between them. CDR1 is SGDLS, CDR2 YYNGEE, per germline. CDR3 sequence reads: CASSGGRGQETQYF. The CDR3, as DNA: TGTGCCAGCAGCGGGGGGCGGGGCCAAGAGACCCAGTACTTC.

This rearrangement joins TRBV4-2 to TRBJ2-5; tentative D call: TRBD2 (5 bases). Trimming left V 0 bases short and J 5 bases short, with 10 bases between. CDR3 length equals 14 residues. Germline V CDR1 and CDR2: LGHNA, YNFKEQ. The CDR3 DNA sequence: TGTGCCAGCAGCCAAGATAGGGAGAGCGAGACCCAGTACTTC. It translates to CASSQDRESETQYF.

The CDR3 nucleotides are TGCGCCAGCAGCCAGAGACAGATAAGCTCTGGGGCCAACGTCCTGACTTTC. Protein sequence: CASSQRQISSGANVLTF. V is TRBV5-1 and J is TRBJ2-6; a possible D gene is TRBD1 (5 bases). V was pared by 4 bases and J by 0 bases, with 14 bases between. This CDR3 has 17 amino acids. CDR1 SGHRS and CDR2 YFSETQ come from the germline V gene.

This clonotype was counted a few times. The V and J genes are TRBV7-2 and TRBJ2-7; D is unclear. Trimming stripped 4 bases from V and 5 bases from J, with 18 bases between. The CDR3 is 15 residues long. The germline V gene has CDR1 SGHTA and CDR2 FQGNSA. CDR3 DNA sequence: TGTGCCAGCAGCTCGCTGGCCCTGGGCGTCCACGAGCAGTACTTC. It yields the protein CASSSLALGVHEQYF.